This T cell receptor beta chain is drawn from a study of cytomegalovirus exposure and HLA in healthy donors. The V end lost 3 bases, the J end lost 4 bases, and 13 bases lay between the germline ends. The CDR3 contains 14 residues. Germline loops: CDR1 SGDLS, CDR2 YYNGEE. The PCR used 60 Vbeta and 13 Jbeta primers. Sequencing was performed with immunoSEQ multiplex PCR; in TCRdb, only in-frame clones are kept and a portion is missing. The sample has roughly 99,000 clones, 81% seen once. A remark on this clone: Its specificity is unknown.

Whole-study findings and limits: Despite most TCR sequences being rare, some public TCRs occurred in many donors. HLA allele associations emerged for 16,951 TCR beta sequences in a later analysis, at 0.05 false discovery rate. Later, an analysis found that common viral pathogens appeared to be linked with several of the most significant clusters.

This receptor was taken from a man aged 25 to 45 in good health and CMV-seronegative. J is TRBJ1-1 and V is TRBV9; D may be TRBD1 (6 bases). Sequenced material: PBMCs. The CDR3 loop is CASSAQGGITEAFF. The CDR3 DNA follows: TGTGCCAGCAGCGCCCAAGGGGGTATCACTGAAGCTTTCTTT.